These 9 T cell receptor beta chains share one sample of origin, sequenced in a study of cytomegalovirus exposure and HLA in healthy donors. A multiplex PCR was run with 60 Vbeta primers and 13 Jbeta primers. Generated by immunoSEQ multiplex PCR, the TCRdb table keeps only in-frame clones and is missing some. The sample holds about 200,000 clones; approximately 85% are singletons and the top ten take less than 2.5%. Specimen: PBMCs. These receptors were collected from a woman between 50 and 59 years old in good health and CMV-seronegative.

The chain employs TRBV5-4 and TRBJ1-1; 10 nucleotides match TRBD1. J gave up 5 bases and V 4 bases, and 8 bases lay outside the gene matches. The CDR3 length is 15 residues. The germline V gene encodes CDR1 SGHNT and CDR2 YYREEE (reference sequence). This chain's CDR3 is CASSRKTGGDTEAFF. CDR3 DNA: TGTGCCAGCAGCCGAAAGACAGGGGGCGATACTGAAGCTTTCTTT.

The gene calls are TRBV27 and TRBJ1-6; 11 positions agree with TRBD1. CDR1 and CDR2 from the germline V gene are MNHEY and SMNVEV (reference sequence). CDR3 length: 13 residues. Trimming took 6 bases from V and 12 from J; bases not matched to a gene: 4. This chain's CDR3 is CASRDRGRGPLHF. The CDR3 region has the DNA TGTGCCAGCAGGGACAGGGGGCGGGGACCCCTCCACTTT.

J is TRBJ2-3 and V is TRBV25-1; 7 bases align to TRBD2. J was trimmed by 8 bases and V by 6 bases; bases with no gene match: 11. The germline gives CDR1 MGHDK, CDR2 SYGVNS. The CDR3 is made up of 14 amino acids. CDR3 in DNA: TGTGCCAGCAGCCCTGGGGGGGTACAAGGTACGCAGTATTTT. Protein product: CASSPGGVQGTQYF.

The genes are TRBV28 and TRBJ2-5; D gene uncertain. Trimming took off 8 bases at V and 5 bases at J, with 12 bases between the two ends. The CDR3 runs 12 residues. Germline CDR1 MDHEN, CDR2 SYDVKM. In DNA, the CDR3 is TGTGCCAGCCGCCGGAGCTTGGAGACCCAGTACTTC. It translates to CASRRSLETQYF.

V usage is TRBV18 and J usage is TRBJ2-2; 15 bases match TRBD2. The CDR3 runs to 17 residues. The V gene end was trimmed by 4 bases and the J gene end by 6 bases; junction bases not matched to a gene: 6. In germline, CDR1 is KGHSH, CDR2 LQKENI. The CDR3 region is CASSLRTSGRASGELFF. Written as DNA, the CDR3 is TGTGCCAGCTCACTCCGGACTAGCGGGAGGGCCTCCGGGGAGCTGTTTTTT.

This clone was seen once. V usage is TRBV6-1 and J usage is TRBJ2-2; TRBD1 might be the D (5 bases). Germline V lookup: CDR1 MNHNS, CDR2 SASEGT. With 2 bases removed from V and 15 bases from J, the gap between germline ends came to 16 bases. This CDR3 spans 13 amino acids. The CDR3 region is CASSENSKGSMFF. CDR3 DNA: TGTGCCAGCAGTGAAAATTCAAAGGGGTCGATGTTTTTT.

DNA for the CDR3: TGCGCCAGCAAACGGTACTCCTACGAGCAGTACTTC. Its translation: CASKRYSYEQYF. The genes are TRBV4-3 and TRBJ2-7; D unresolved. This CDR3 has 12 residues. Trimming left V 7 bases short and J 0 bases short, with 7 bases between. Germline V gives CDR1 LGHNA, CDR2 YSLEER.

Points on this clone: One junction end disagrees with the germline gene, perhaps due to a read error. The chain recombines TRBV30 with TRBJ1-1, with unresolved D. Germline CDR1 and CDR2: GTSNPN and SVGIG (reference sequence). The CDR3 is 9 residues long. The CDR3 DNA follows: TGTGCCAGCCGCCCTGAATCTTTCTTT. It yields the protein CASRPESFF.

This chain links TRBV4-3 with TRBJ1-5; TRBD1 might be the D (6 bases). V dropped 0 bases and J dropped 9 bases, with 15 bases sitting between them. The CDR3 loop spans 15 amino acids. CDR1 is LGHNA and CDR2 is YSLEER in the germline V gene. DNA for the CDR3: TGCGCCAGCAGCCAAGAATGGAGGACAGAAGTGCCCCAGCATTTT. This translates into CASSQEWRTEVPQHF.